One sample yielded the 23 T cell receptor beta chains listed below, sequenced in a study of T cells in women clearing cervical HPV infection. The protocol was immunoSEQ multiplex PCR, while the TCRdb copy is restricted to in-frame clones and leaves out a portion. This specimen shows around 29,000 clones; the ten leading clones hold 2.8%. Sequences were obtained from blood buffy coat. The receptors come from a woman aged 18-69 years with a cervical HPV16 infection that either progressed to CIN3+ or cleared (not recorded which).

As regards this clone: Germline and junction disagree at one end, which may indicate a read error. The read ends 3 residues shy of where the CDR3 ends; the end is completed using the germline J gene. This sequence joins TRBV7-9 and TRBJ1-1, with D tentatively TRBD1 (6 bases). The germline V gene encodes CDR1 SEHNR and CDR2 FQNEAQ (reference sequence). There are 13 residues in the CDR3. The sequenced part of the CDR3 DNA is TGTGCCAGCAGTTTAGCGGGGGCCGATGAA. Protein: CASSLAGADE. The whole CDR3 sequence is CASSLAGADEAFF.

On this clone itself: Read data end 3 residues before the CDR3 end; the end is taken from the germline J gene. The genes are TRBV20-1 and TRBJ1-1, with TRBD1 identical over 9 bases. Trimming at V came to 0 bases and at J to 4 bases, leaving 3 bases not matched to a gene. The CDR3 contains 14 residues. Germline CDR1 DFQATT, CDR2 SNEGSKA (reference sequence). The CDR3 is CSARDGTGRTEAFF. The sequenced CDR3 bases are TGCAGTGCTAGAGATGGGACAGGGCGCACTGAA.

As for this clone: The CDR3 end is not reached by the read, which stops 3 residues before it; the germline J gene fills it in. The chain recombines TRBV6-1 with TRBJ1-2; 7 bases line up with TRBD1. Germline trimming cut 5 bases from V and 6 bases from J; bases unmatched to any gene: 3. Looked up from germline, CDR1 is MNHNS and CDR2 is SASEGT. The CDR3 extends over 12 amino acids. CDR3 in amino acids: CASSQGTDGYTF. The part of the CDR3 DNA that was read is TGTGCCAGCAGTCAAGGGACAGATGGC.

The part of the CDR3 DNA that was read is TGTGCCAGCTCACCATCAGGACTAGCGGGAACCTACAATGAG. Encoded protein: CASSPSGLAGTYNE. The full CDR3 protein is CASSPSGLAGTYNEQFF. The chain links TRBV18 to TRBJ2-1; 12 nucleotides line up with TRBD2. The read is 3 residues too short to cover the CDR3 end, so that end is filled in from the germline J gene. Unmatched junction bases numbered 4, after V lost 2 bases and J lost 2 bases. Germline V gene sequence: CDR1 KGHSH, CDR2 LQKENI. This CDR3 contains 17 residues.

About this clone itself: Coverage ceases 3 residues before the CDR3 finishes, and the germline J gene fills in the end. The chain is built from TRBV20-1 and TRBJ1-2, with D possibly TRBD1 on 6 matching bases. The CDR3 length is 13 residues. CDR1 and CDR2 (germline): DFQATT, SNEGSKA (reference sequence). The CDR3 DNA, read in part, is TGCAGTGCTGCCGGGCGGGGGGGGCGAGGC. It yields the protein CSAAGRGGRG. The whole CDR3 protein reads CSAAGRGGRGYTF.

As to this clone: The CDR3 extends 3 residues past the end of the read, so its final part is completed from the germline J gene. The chain uses TRBV11-2 and TRBJ1-1, with D maybe TRBD1 (5 bases). The length of the CDR3 is 13 residues. Trimming shortened V by 4 bases and J by 4 bases, and 10 bases separated the two germline ends. CDR1 is SGHAT, CDR2 FQNNGV, per germline. The CDR3 sequence: CASSWGRVTEAFF. CDR3 DNA (partial): TGTGCCAGCAGCTGGGGCAGGGTCACTGAA.

Remarks on this clone: The read comes to an end 3 residues before the CDR3 does, leaving the germline J gene to fill in the end. The J gene is TRBJ1-1, the V gene TRBV6-1, with 8 bases fitting TRBD1. The CDR3 is 15 residues long. Germline CDR1 is MNHNS and CDR2 is SASEGT. The V gene end was trimmed by 4 bases and the J gene end by 4 bases; junction bases not matched to a gene: 8. The part of the CDR3 DNA that was read is TGTGCCAGCAGTGGATACGACAGGGGTGGCACTGAA. It specifies CASSGYDRGGTE. The complete CDR3 protein is CASSGYDRGGTEAFF.

For this clone: The read terminates 3 residues before the CDR3 end, so the remaining end is supplied by the germline J gene. The chain links TRBV11-2 to TRBJ1-2, with D possibly TRBD1 on 5 matching bases. Trimming shortened V by 2 bases and J by 2 bases, and 6 bases separated the two germline ends. The CDR3 consists of 13 residues. The germline gives CDR1 SGHAT, CDR2 FQNNGV. The CDR3 bases that were read are TGTGCCAGCAGCTTACCAGGGAACTATGGC. Protein sequence: CASSLPGNYG. From start to end, the CDR3 is CASSLPGNYGYTF.

With regard to this clone: The read ends 3 residues shy of where the CDR3 ends; the end is completed using the germline J gene. The chain couples TRBV18 to TRBJ1-5; 8 bases fit TRBD1. CDR1 and CDR2 from the germline V gene are KGHSH and LQKENI. This CDR3 is 13 amino acids long. Germline trimming cut 5 bases from V and 5 bases from J; bases unmatched to any gene: 2. CDR3 bases read: TGTGCCAGCTCAGCGGACAGGGATCAGCCC. It codes for CASSADRDQP. The CDR3 in full is CASSADRDQPQHF.

About this clone itself: The CDR3 end lies 3 residues beyond the end of the read and is filled in from the germline J gene. V and J are TRBV2 and TRBJ1-2, with D possibly being TRBD1 (5 bases). Germline V gene lookup returns CDR1 SNHLY and CDR2 FYNNEI. The CDR3 is 15 amino acids. V shed 3 bases and J shed 4 bases, with 15 bases lying between them. CDR3 bases read: TGTGCCAGCAGTGAGATCCGGGGGACCTCCTATGGC. Its translation: CASSEIRGTSYG. The CDR3 reads in full as CASSEIRGTSYGYTF.

CDR3 sequence reads: CASSIHGTSNQPQHF. The CDR3 bases that were read are TGTGCCAGTAGTATCCACGGGACAAGCAATCAGCCC. The chain recombines TRBV19 with TRBJ1-5; TRBD1 is a possible D gene (6 bases). The read falls 3 residues short of the CDR3 end, and the missing part is taken from the germline J gene. Per germline, CDR1 LNHDA and CDR2 SQIVND (reference sequence). Trimming removed 3 bases at V and 1 base at J, with 10 bases between. The CDR3 covers 15 residues.

In regard to this clone: The read comes to an end 3 residues before the CDR3 does, leaving the germline J gene to fill in the end. The V and J genes are TRBV5-1 and TRBJ2-1; TRBD2 agrees at 10 bases. CDR3 size: 17 residues. V lost 1 base and J lost 3; bases outside the gene matches: 7. In germline, CDR1 is SGHRS, CDR2 YFSETQ. The CDR3 DNA, read in part, is TGCGCCAGCAGCTTGAATCCCCTAGCGGGGGACTACAATGAG. This encodes CASSLNPLAGDYNE. The CDR3 in its entirety is CASSLNPLAGDYNEQFF.

The part of the CDR3 DNA that was read is TGTGCCAGCTCAGAGATGGCTAGCGGCGGGGAG. Protein product: CASSEMASGGE. From start to end, the CDR3 is CASSEMASGGELFF. The gene calls are TRBV18 and TRBJ2-2, with 7 bases that match TRBD2. With the read ending 3 residues before the CDR3 end, the germline J gene is used to fill in that end. This CDR3 comprises 14 residues. The germline V gene has CDR1 KGHSH and CDR2 LQKENI. Trimming at V came to 5 bases and at J to 7 bases, leaving 7 bases not matched to a gene.

Points on this clone: From the germline J gene comes the end of the CDR3, since the read stops 3 residues before it. This chain uses TRBV2 with TRBJ2-1, with D possibly matching TRBD1 (6 bases). The CDR3 extends over 14 amino acids. Trimming shortened V by 4 bases and J by 4 bases, and 11 bases separated the two germline ends. From germline, CDR1 is SNHLY and CDR2 FYNNEI. CDR3 DNA (partial): TGTGCCAGCAGTGCCAGGGACACATACAATGAG. This gives the protein CASSARDTYNE. The full-length CDR3 reads as CASSARDTYNEQFF.

With regard to this clone: The read ends 3 residues before the CDR3 terminus; that terminus is restored from the germline J gene. The chain carries TRBV5-1 and TRBJ1-1; the match to TRBD1 covers 7 bases. Per the germline V gene, CDR1 is SGHRS and CDR2 is YFSETQ. After removal of 3 bases from V and 4 bases from J, the junction contained 12 bases not matched to a gene. This CDR3 contains 16 residues. CDR3 bases read: TGCGCCAGCAGCTCAGCAGGGGGTAATTGGGGCACTGAA. This codes for CASSSAGGNWGTE. Given in full, the CDR3 is CASSSAGGNWGTEAFF.

A remark on this clone: The CDR3 is cut off 3 residues early in the read; its end comes from the germline J gene. The rearrangement links TRBV5-1 to TRBJ1-1; the match to TRBD1 covers 11 bases. The CDR3 contains 15 residues. V gave up 4 bases and J gave up 1 base; unmatched junction bases: 3. Germline-derived CDR1 and CDR2 are SGHRS and YFSETQ. CDR3 DNA (partial): TGCGCCAGCAGCCCGGGACAGGGGGGGAACACTGAA. Translating it yields CASSPGQGGNTE. The whole CDR3 region reads CASSPGQGGNTEAFF.

Concerning this clone itself: The sequenced fragment ends 3 residues before the CDR3 boundary, so the rest is inferred from the germline J gene. The rearrangement joins TRBV30 to TRBJ1-2; weak D call: TRBD1 (6 bases). The germline V and J ends were trimmed by 3 bases and 3 bases, with 11 bases remaining between them. The germline V gene has CDR1 GTSNPN and CDR2 SVGIG (reference sequence). The CDR3 sequence is 13 residues long. Here the CDR3 reads CAWRTGRHYGYTF. Incomplete CDR3 DNA: TGTGCCTGGAGGACAGGAAGACACTATGGC.

The CDR3 DNA, read in part, is TGCAGTGCTAGCCGCGGGCTAGCTAATGAAAAA. Residues: CSASRGLANEK. The entire CDR3 reads CSASRGLANEKLFF. The chain joins TRBV20-1 to TRBJ1-4; no clear D. With the read ending 3 residues before the CDR3 end, the germline J gene is used to fill in that end. V shed 3 bases and J shed 3 bases, with 11 bases lying between them. The germline CDR1 and CDR2 sequences are DFQATT and SNEGSKA (reference sequence). CDR3 size: 14 residues.

Note on this clone: The read halts 3 residues ahead of the CDR3 end, with the missing end drawn from the germline J gene. The V gene is TRBV5-1, the J gene TRBJ1-1; D unclear. The CDR3 runs to 14 residues. V was trimmed by 5 bases and J by 1 base, leaving 12 bases between them. CDR1 is SGHRS and CDR2 is YFSETQ in the germline V gene. CDR3 loop: CASRDGRGNTEAFF. The part of the CDR3 DNA that was read is TGCGCCAGCAGAGACGGACGGGGGAACACTGAA.

Turning to this clone: Read sequence stops 3 residues before the CDR3 end, and the germline J gene provides the missing end. This chain joins TRBV20-1 and TRBJ2-3; D unclear. The CDR3 has 16 amino acids. V gave up 5 bases and J gave up 3 bases, with 21 bases separating them. Germline-derived CDR1 and CDR2 are DFQATT and SNEGSKA (reference sequence). The DNA read from the CDR3 is TGCAGTGCTGCCCCAGTCGATTATGGTGAGACAGATACG. Translating it yields CSAAPVDYGETDT. The full CDR3 is CSAAPVDYGETDTQYF.

Worth noting for this clone: The read stops 3 residues short of the end of the CDR3; the missing end is completed from the germline J gene. The chain carries TRBV9 and TRBJ1-2; possible D gene TRBD1, 5 bases. Germline V gives CDR1 SGDLS, CDR2 YYNGEE. The CDR3 is 11 residues long. The CDR3: CATQGTDGYTF. The CDR3 DNA, read in part, is TGTGCCACCCAAGGGACTGACGGC.

Comment on this clone: Sequencing ends 3 residues short of the CDR3 end; the germline J gene provides the rest. The V call is TRBV6-1, the J call TRBJ2-7, with D perhaps matching TRBD1 (6 bases). Germline V gene data show CDR1 as MNHNS and CDR2 as SASEGT. Trimming left V 0 bases short and J 5 bases short, with 14 bases between. The CDR3 is 15 amino acids. The sequenced CDR3 bases are TGTGCCAGCAGTGAAGCCCGGGCAGGGGAACACGAG. Translation: CASSEARAGEHE. Given in full, the CDR3 is CASSEARAGEHEQYF.

Comment on this clone: The CDR3 end lies 3 residues beyond the end of the read and is filled in from the germline J gene. The rearrangement joins TRBV30 to TRBJ2-3, with 14 bases fitting TRBD2. The CDR3 covers 14 residues. The ends lost 5 bases at V and 8 bases at J; junction bases unmatched: 6. CDR1 and CDR2 from the germline V gene are GTSNPN and SVGIG (reference sequence). Here the CDR3 reads CAWATSGRAGTQYF. Incomplete CDR3 DNA: TGTGCCTGGGCGACTAGCGGGAGGGCCGGTACG.